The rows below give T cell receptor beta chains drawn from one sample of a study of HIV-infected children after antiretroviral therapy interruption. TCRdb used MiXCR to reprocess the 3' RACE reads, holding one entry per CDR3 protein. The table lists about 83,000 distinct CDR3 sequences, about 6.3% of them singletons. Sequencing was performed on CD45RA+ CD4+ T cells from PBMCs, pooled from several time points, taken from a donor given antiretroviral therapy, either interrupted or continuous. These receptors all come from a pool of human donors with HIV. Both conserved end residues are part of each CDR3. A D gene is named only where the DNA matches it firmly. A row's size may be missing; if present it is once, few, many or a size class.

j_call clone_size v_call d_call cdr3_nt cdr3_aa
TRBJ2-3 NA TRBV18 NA TGTGCCAGCTCACCAATGATGTCTATGTCCTCCACAGATACGCAGTATTTT CASSPMMSMSSTDTQYF
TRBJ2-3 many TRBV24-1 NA TGTGCCACCAGTGAACACCGCGGCACCGTCACAGATACGCAGTATTTT CATSEHRGTVTDTQYF
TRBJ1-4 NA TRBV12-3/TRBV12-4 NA TGTGCCAGCAGTTCGGGGTTCGGGGAAAAACTGTTTTTT CASSSGFGEKLFF
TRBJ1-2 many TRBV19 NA TGTGCCAGTAGTATATGGATAGGAGACACAACCGATTCTAACTATGGCTACACCTTC CASSIWIGDTTDSNYGYTF
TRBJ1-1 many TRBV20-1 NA TGCAGTGGCCTATCAGGGACGGGGGGCAACACTGAAGCTTTCTTT CSGLSGTGGNTEAFF
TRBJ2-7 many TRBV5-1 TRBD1 TGCGCCAGCAGCTTGGGACAGGGCGGCGACGAGCAGTACTTC CASSLGQGGDEQYF
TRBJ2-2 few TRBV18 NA TGTGCCAGCTCTCAGATCTCCACCGGGGAGCTGTTTTTT CASSQISTGELFF
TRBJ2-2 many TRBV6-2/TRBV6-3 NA TGTGCCAGCAGTTCCGGGGAGCTGTTTTTT CASSSGELFF
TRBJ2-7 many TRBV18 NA TGTGCCAGCTCACCACCTCTCGGCAATGCGGGCTACGAGCAGTACTTC CASSPPLGNAGYEQYF
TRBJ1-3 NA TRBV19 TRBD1 TGTGCCAGTAGACCTACCGGGACAGGCTCTGGAAACACCATATATTTT CASRPTGTGSGNTIYF
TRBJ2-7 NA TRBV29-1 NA TGCAGCGTGGCGGGACAGAGGTACGAGCAGTACTTC CSVAGQRYEQYF
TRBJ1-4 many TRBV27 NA TGTGCCAGCAGTTTGAGTCCAACTAATGAAAAACTGTTTTTT CASSLSPTNEKLFF
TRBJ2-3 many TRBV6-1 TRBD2 TGTGCCAGCAGTGAAGCGCCCAGCGGGATGGCCACAGATACGCAGTATTTT CASSEAPSGMATDTQYF
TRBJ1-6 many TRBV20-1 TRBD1 TGCAGTGCTAGCTCCGGGACAGGGGGGAATTCACCCCTCCACTTT CSASSGTGGNSPLHF
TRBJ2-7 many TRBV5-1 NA TGCGCCAGCAGCTTGGAGTCCCTTAGAGGTTACGAGCAGTACTTC CASSLESLRGYEQYF
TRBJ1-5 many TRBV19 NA TGTGCCAGTACCCCACACCGCAATCAGCCCCAGCATTTT CASTPHRNQPQHF
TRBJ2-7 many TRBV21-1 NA TGTGCCAGCAGCAAAGGGGGGGCAGGGGGCAACTACGAGCAGTACTTC CASSKGGAGGNYEQYF